A single T cell receptor beta chain is shown here with its context. The antigen this receptor binds is unknown. Nothing much larger sits one base from this clone, and base qualities are not available. Libraries were built with the immunoSEQ multiplex PCR assay. The multiplex PCR relied on a mix of 60 forward primers for TCR Vbeta segments and 13 reverse primers for TCR Jbeta segments. The CDR3 region of rearranged TCR beta genes was amplified from genomic DNA with a multiplex PCR assay. The amplified TCR beta libraries were sequenced on the Illumina HiSeq System as 87-base-pair reads. The study's own analysis went as follows. A later analysis counted some 74 million unique TCR beta chains across the 690 or so repertoires, and roughly 10 million of these chains were shared by at least two donors. Raw reads were error-corrected and collapsed into unique sequences with a nearest-neighbor algorithm that merged closely related sequences to remove PCR and sequencing errors. Alignment of CDR3 sequences to IMGT reference sequences was used to assign V, D and J gene segments. Each retained sequence needed at least a six-nucleotide match to both a V gene segment and a J gene segment. Rearrangements were called productive when the CDR3 lacked stop codons and stayed in frame with V and J; all others were non-productive. Following IMGT convention, CDR3 was defined as the stretch from the second conserved V-encoded cysteine to the conserved J-encoded phenylalanine. In an earlier analysis of around 600 of the donors, sequences lacking an unambiguous match to a single V gene segment were excluded. An earlier analysis of a few hundred of the donors classified V segments as functional when productive rearrangements were above 56.7% and as segregating when the standard deviation between donors was above 5%. A statistical classification framework was developed to diagnose cytomegalovirus status using the catalog of TCR beta chain sequences. In a later analysis, V and J genes were assigned by comparing TCR nucleotide sequences against IMGT/GENE-DB human TR gene sequences. In a later analysis, CDR3 sequences and most-parsimonious VDJ recombination scenarios were assigned using the TCRdist pipeline. In a later analysis, each TCR beta chain was defined by its CDR3 amino acid sequence together with its V-gene family, and reads lacking a unique V-gene family were excluded. A later analysis removed several hundred highly shared, low-generation-probability nucleotide sequences to deal with suspected cross-contamination and a sequencing artifact. For each public chain, a later analysis derived a clonal expansion index from normalized ranks of inferred template counts within each repertoire. In a later analysis, generation probabilities were computed using a VDJ recombination model fitted to out-of-frame rearrangements, and the results were checked against IGoR. Hypergeometric tests were used in a later analysis to score TCR-TCR, TCR-HLA and TCR-CMV co-occurrence, with a repertoire-size bias correction applied to the TCR pairs. In a later analysis, false discovery rates were estimated by permuting HLA or CMV assignments 20 times. In a later analysis, co-occurring TCRs were grouped using DBSCAN, and TCRdist sequence similarity was added for clustering within HLA-allele-positive subsets. For co-occurrence clustering, repertoires with fewer than 30,000 or more than 120,000 public chains were excluded, along with a handful of repertoires with anomalous nucleotide sharing. As stored in TCRdb, this immuneACCESS dataset retains in-frame rearrangements with V and J assigned. A fraction of the clones does not appear; measured against another copy, unresolved V genes explain less than half of the discrepancy, and the remainder lacks a known reason. For V, J and clone size, that table is used; D and trimming come from the DNA. The sample records fewer than 250,000 clones, approximately 80% of which are singletons. Roughly 3.1% of the sample rests with the top ten.

These data are taken from a study of cytomegalovirus exposure and HLA in healthy donors (dated 2017 in TCRdb). With respect to the entire study: An earlier analysis of more than 550 of the donors reported about 280 Gb of sequence data and some 110 million unique TCR beta sequences obtained from around 190 million T cells. Roughly 300 gigabases of sequencing data and 70 million to 100 million unique TCR sequences were included in an early release covering about 700 HLA-typed donors. The genetic ancestry cluster associated with self-reported Caucasian donors included around 76% of the approximately 410 genotyped donors. The aim of the study was to test whether cataloging public T cell receptors could identify signatures of past pathogen exposure. The study used immunosequencing to profile the T cell repertoires of several hundred subjects and linked those repertoires to cytomegalovirus serostatus. Along with the roughly 670-subject first cohort, a separate validation cohort of 120 different subjects was used. The study combined high-throughput TCR immunosequencing, statistical association of individual TCRs with disease status, and machine learning to predict cytomegalovirus infection status. To study patterns of TCR occurrence, a later analysis re-analyzed previously published TCR beta repertoires from hundreds of donors and added high-resolution HLA genotyping. In the later analysis, no new phenotypic data were used to find candidate immune exposures; instead, reliance was placed on TCR beta sequences and their occurrence across donors. To decide whether each TCR beta V gene segment behaved as functional or pseudogenic, an earlier analysis of some 600 of the donors relied on high-throughput TCR beta sequencing. Donor age, sex, ethnicity and CMV serostatus were collected together with the repertoire data. A later genetic analysis took genome-wide SNP genotypes for 398 of the 666 donors and used that subset as a discovery cohort. All discovery cohort repertoires had been generated on a single sequencing platform. Class I and class II HLA loci were covered by the typing at four-digit resolution. The number of typed donors differed by locus: about 620-630 for A, B, C, DRB1 and DQB1; some 500 for DQA1; around 580 for DPA1; and approximately 450 for DPB1. Several DR-DQ haplotypes were treated as single units for association and clustering because of strong linkage in the cohort. Across around 400 genotyped donors of the cohort, an average of about 220,000 unique TCR beta nucleotide sequences per donor were sequenced, and approximately 19% of those sequences were non-productive.

Overall study outcomes, separate from this receptor: An earlier analysis of roughly 570 of the donors showed that most TCR beta V segments appeared in productive rearrangements either about 87% or about 30% of the time, which broadly matched IMGT annotations. Several of the top co-occurrence clusters appeared to be linked to parvovirus B19, influenza, CMV and Epstein-Barr virus, according to a later analysis. Roughly uniform sequencing depth across donors was assumed in presence/absence analyses, although this assumption may not hold. Linkage disequilibrium might explain the correlated functional status among segregating V segments, but an unknown experimental factor could not be excluded. The earlier analysis of 587 of the donors excluded seventeen rarely observed V segments, including chromosome 9 orphons, because counts were too low. In this cohort, only TCR beta chains were sequenced, and detectable features were limited by the absence of alpha or paired-chain data. Most TCR sequences were seen in very few donors, while some public TCRs were found in many individuals. In vitro tests confirmed that a few of the cytomegalovirus-associated TCR beta chains recognize cytomegalovirus antigens. For the cohort, immune exposure information was limited to CMV serostatus. The classifier was reported to diagnose cytomegalovirus status with high specificity and sensitivity in both the original cohort and the validation cohort. Compared with equally common non-associated chains, HLA-associated TCR beta chains in a later analysis were more clonally expanded and had lower generation probabilities. In a later analysis, the rate of TCR association differed among HLA loci, with DRB1 alleles having the most associated TCRs and HLA-C alleles having the fewest. Compared with the 666-donor mean, donors in an Asian-associated ancestry cluster had fewer N-insertions in productive TCRs, according to a later genetic analysis. In a later genetic analysis, a missense DCLRE1C variant was associated with V-gene and J-gene trimming of TCR beta chains, and the association was replicated in an independent cohort. In the study, some 160 TCR beta chains were listed as associated with cytomegalovirus. A further reported finding was that TCR beta sequences accurately predicted the HLA-A and HLA-B alleles for most subjects in the first cohort. The authors suggested that the approach could potentially be extended to other disease states and immunological phenotypes. Specific HLA alleles were associated with 16,951 TCR beta sequences at a false discovery rate of 0.05 in a later analysis. When HLA alleles, especially DR and DQ, strongly co-occurred, attributing TCR associations to individual alleles was difficult. Because some donors lacked HLA typing at each locus, the association tests relied only on the typed subset. A cluster of highly shared sequence variants was judged likely to be a technical artifact of the sequencing pipeline. Most CMV-associated TCR beta chains appeared to be HLA-restricted in a later analysis, and the HLA associations seemed to be driven largely by CMV exposure. Because the 87-base-pair reads could not distinguish some IMGT-functional V segments, including TRBV6-2 and TRBV6-3, those segments were excluded.

Ends trimmed: V by 0 bases, J by 4 bases; bases unmatched to a gene: 3. The CDR3 runs 15 amino acids, cysteine and phenylalanine included. The read is trimmed to its CDR3 DNA, 45 bases read in frame from base 1. The germline V gene encodes CDR1 GTSNPN and CDR2 SVGIG (reference sequence). The cohort was made up of 650 to 700 healthy bone marrow donors. At the time of sampling, all cohort members were nominally healthy, though unrecorded immune exposures were likely present. The donor tested CMV seropositive and was one of the 289 seropositive cohort members. Every donor gave a peripheral blood sample, and the peripheral blood mononuclear cells from that sample were used for TCR beta sequencing. Genomic DNA was extracted from the blood cell samples with the Qiagen DNeasy Blood Extraction Kit.

This clonotype originated in a man aged 40-55 years in good health and CMV-seropositive. Input material: PBMCs. This receptor chain uses TRBV30 and TRBJ1-4, and TRBD1 matches 9 of the central bases. The nucleotide sequence is TGTGCCTGGAGTGTCGGGACAGGGAATAATGAAAAACTGTTTTTT. It codes for CAWSVGTGNNEKLFF.